The TCR beta chain under discussion was sequenced for a study of shared clonotypes between healthy human individuals. Per the germline V gene, CDR1 is SGDLS and CDR2 is YYNGEE. CDR3 length equals 14 residues. Deletions cut 0 bases from V and 0 bases from J, with 7 bases between. Findings of the study overall: Generation of non-shared clonotypes was less probable than generation of clonotypes shared by all four donors.

Generated by immunoSEQ multiplex PCR, the TCRdb table keeps only in-frame clones and is missing some. The sample carries a few million clones, more than 90% recorded once. Of note for this clone: What it binds is unknown. Within the sample, other DNA sequences also encode this same CDR3.

The chain joins TRBV9 to TRBJ2-7; D is uncertain. The material sequenced was naive CD4+ T cells sorted from blood. Subset noted: CD45RA+ positively selected. The sequence was obtained from a man aged 18-30 years in good health. The CDR3 DNA reads TGTGCCAGCAGCGTAGTCGGCAGCTCCTACGAGCAGTACTTC. It yields the protein CASSVVGSSYEQYF.